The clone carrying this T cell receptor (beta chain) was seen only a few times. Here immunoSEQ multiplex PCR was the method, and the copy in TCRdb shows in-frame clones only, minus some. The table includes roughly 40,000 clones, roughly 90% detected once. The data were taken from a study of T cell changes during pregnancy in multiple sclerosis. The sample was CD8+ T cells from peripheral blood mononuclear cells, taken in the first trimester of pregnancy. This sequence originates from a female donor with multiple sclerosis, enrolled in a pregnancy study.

CDR3 coding DNA: TGTGCCAGCAGTGCCTCCGGGACTAGCGGGGCGGATACGCAGTATTTT. This codes for CASSASGTSGADTQYF. The V gene is TRBV6-4, the J gene TRBJ2-3; 13 bases align to TRBD2. The germline V gene has CDR1 MRHNA and CDR2 SNTAGT. V gave up 4 bases and J gave up 6 bases; unmatched junction bases: 7. The CDR3 runs to 16 residues.